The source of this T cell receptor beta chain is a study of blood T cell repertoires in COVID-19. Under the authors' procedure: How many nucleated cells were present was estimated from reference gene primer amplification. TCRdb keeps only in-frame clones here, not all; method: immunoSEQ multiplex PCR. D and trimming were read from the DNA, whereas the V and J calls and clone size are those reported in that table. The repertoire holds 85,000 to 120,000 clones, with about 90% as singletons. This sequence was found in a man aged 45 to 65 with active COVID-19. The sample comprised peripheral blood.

Here the CDR3 DNA reads TGTGCCAGCAGCGACGGGACTCCAACTAGCACAGATACGCAGTATTTT. This sequence encodes CASSDGTPTSTDTQYF. The rearrangement uses TRBV9 and TRBJ2-3; a weak D match, TRBD2 (6 bases). Germline V gives CDR1 SGDLS, CDR2 YYNGEE. The CDR3 loop spans 16 amino acids. Trimming pared 3 bases from V and 0 bases from J, leaving 14 bases between.